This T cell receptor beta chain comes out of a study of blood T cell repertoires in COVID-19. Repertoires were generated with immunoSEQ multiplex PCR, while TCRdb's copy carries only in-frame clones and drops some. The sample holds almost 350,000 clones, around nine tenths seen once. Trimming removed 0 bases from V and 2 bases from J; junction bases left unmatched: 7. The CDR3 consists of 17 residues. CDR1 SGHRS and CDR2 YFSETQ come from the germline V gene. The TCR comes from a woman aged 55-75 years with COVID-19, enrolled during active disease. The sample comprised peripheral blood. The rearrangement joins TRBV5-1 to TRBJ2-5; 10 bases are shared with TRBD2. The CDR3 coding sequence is TGCGCCAGCAGCTTGGGTGGCCTAGCGGGGGTTCAAGAGACCCAGTACTTC. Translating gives CASSLGGLAGVQETQYF.